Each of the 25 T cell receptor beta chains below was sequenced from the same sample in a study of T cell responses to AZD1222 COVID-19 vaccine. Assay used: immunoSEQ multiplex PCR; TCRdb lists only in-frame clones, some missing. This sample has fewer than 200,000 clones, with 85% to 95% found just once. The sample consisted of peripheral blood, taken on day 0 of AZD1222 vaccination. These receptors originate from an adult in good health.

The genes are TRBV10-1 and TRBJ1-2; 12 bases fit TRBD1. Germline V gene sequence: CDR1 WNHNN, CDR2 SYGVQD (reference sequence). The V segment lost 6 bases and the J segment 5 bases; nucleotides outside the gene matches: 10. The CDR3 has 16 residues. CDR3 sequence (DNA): TGCGCCAGCAGGGACCGGGACAGGGGGCGCGGGTATGGCTACACCTTC. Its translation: CASRDRDRGRGYGYTF.

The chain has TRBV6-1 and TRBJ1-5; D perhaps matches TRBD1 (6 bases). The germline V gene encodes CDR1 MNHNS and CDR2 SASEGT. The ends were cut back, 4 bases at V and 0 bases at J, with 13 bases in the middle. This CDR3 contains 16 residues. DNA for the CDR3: TGTGCCAGCAGTGGAGGACAGACCCATAGCAATCAGCCCCAGCATTTT. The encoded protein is CASSGGQTHSNQPQHF.

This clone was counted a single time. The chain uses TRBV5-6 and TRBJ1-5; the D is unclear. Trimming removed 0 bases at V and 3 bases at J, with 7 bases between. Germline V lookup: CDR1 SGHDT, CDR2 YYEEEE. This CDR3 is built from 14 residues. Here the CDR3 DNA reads TGTGCCAGCAGCTTGGGACGGAACAATCAGCCCCAGCATTTT. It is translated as CASSLGRNNQPQHF.

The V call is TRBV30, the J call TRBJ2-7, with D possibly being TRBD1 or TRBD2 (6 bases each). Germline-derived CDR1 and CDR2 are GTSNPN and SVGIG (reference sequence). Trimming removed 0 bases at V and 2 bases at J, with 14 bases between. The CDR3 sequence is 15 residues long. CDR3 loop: CAWSVGGAPTYEQYF. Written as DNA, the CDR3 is TGTGCCTGGAGTGTCGGGGGCGCCCCAACCTACGAGCAGTACTTC. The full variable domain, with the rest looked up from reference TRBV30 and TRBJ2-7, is SQTIHQWPATLVQPVGSPLSLECTVEGTSNPNLYWYRQAAGRGLQLLFYSVGIGQISSEVPQNLSASRPQDRQFILSSKKLLLSDSGFYLCAWSVGGAPTYEQYFGPGTRLTVT.

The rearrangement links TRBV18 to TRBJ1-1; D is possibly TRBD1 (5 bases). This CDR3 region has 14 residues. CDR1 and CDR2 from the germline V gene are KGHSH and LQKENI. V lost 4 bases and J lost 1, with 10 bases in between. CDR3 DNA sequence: TGTGCCAGCTCACAGGGACGGCAGAACACTGAAGCTTTCTTT. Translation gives CASSQGRQNTEAFF.

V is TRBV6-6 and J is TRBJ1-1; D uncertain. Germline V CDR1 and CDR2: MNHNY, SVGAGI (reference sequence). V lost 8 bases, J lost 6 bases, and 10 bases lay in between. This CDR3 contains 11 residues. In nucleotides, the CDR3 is TGTGCCAGCGGCCCCCTCCCTGAAGCTTTCTTT. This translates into CASGPLPEAFF.

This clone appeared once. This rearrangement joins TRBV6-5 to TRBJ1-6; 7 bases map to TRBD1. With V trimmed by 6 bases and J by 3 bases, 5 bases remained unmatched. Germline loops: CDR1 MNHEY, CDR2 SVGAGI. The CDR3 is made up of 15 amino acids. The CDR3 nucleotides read TGTGCCAGCAGGCTGCGGACAGGCTATAATTCACCCCTCCACTTT. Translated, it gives CASRLRTGYNSPLHF.

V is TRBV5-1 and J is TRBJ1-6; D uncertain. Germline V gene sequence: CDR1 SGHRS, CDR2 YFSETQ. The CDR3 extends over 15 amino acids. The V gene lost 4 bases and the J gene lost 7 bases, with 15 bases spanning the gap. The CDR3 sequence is CASSPLQMENSPLHF. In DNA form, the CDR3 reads TGCGCCAGCAGCCCTCTTCAGATGGAAAATTCACCCCTCCACTTT.

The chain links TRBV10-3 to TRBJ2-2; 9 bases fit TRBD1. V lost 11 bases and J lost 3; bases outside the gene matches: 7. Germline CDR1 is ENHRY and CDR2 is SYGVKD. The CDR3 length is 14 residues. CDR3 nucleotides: TGTGCCTTTAGACAGGGGGTAGACACCGGGGAGCTGTTTTTT. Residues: CAFRQGVDTGELFF.

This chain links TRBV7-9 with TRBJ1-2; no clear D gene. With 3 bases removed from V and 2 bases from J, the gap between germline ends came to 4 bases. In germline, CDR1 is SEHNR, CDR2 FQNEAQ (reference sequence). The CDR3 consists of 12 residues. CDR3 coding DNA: TGTGCCAGCAGCTTGGGAAACTATGGCTACACCTTC. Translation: CASSLGNYGYTF.

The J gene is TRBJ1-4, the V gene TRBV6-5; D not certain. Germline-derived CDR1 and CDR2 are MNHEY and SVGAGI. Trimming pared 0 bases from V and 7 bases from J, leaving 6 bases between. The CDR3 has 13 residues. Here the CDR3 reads CASSYSSGEKLFF. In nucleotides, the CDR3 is TGTGCCAGCAGTTACTCGTCGGGTGAAAAACTGTTTTTT.

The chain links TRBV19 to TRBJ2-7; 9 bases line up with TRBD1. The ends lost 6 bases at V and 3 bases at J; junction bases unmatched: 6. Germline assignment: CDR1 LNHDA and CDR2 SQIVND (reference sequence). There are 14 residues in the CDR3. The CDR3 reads CASSTGQGNYEQYF. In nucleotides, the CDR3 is TGTGCCAGTAGCACGGGACAGGGAAACTACGAGCAGTACTTC.

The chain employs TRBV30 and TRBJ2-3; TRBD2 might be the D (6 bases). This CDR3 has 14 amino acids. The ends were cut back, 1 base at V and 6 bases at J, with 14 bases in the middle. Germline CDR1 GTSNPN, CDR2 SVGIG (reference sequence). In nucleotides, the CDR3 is TGTGCCTGGAGTGAGCTTGGGGGGTTGGATACGCAGTATTTT. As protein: CAWSELGGLDTQYF.

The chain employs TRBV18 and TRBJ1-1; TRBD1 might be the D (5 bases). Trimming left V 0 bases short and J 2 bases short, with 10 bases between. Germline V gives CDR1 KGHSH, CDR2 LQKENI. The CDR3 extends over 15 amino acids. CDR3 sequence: CASSPPGLLNTEAFF. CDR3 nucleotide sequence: TGTGCCAGCTCACCACCGGGACTTCTAAACACTGAAGCTTTCTTT.

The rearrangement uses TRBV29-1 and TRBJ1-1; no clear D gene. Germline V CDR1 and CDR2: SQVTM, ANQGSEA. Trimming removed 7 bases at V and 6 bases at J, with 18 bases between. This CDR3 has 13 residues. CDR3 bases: TGCAGCGGGGCCTCGGATCTGCGGGCTGAAGCTTTCTTT. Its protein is CSGASDLRAEAFF.

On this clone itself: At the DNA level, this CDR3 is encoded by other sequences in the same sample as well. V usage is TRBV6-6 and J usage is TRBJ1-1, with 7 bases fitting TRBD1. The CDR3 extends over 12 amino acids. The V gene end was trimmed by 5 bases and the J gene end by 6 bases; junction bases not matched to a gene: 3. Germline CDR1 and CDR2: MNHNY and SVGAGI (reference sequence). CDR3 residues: CASSPTGAEAFF. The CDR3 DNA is TGTGCCAGCAGTCCAACAGGGGCTGAAGCTTTCTTT.

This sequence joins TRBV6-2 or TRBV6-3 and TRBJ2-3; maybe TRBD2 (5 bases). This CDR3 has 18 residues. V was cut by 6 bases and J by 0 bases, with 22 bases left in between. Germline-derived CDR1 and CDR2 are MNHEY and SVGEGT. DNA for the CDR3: TGTGCCAGCAGCCCGCGGGCCCGGGCCGAGGGAAGCACAGATACGCAGTATTTT. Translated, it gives CASSPRARAEGSTDTQYF.

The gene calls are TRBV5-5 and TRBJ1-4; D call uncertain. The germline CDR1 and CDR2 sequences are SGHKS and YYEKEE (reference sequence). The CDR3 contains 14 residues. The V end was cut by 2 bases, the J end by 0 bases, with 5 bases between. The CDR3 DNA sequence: TGTGCCAGCAGCTTAACTGCAACTAATGAAAAACTGTTTTTT. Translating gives CASSLTATNEKLFF.

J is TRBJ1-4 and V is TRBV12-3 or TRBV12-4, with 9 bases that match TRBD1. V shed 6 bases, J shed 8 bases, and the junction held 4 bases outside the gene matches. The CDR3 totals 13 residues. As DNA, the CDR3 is TGTGCCAGCAGAAGGGGACAGGGCGAAAAACTGTTTTTT. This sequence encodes CASRRGQGEKLFF.

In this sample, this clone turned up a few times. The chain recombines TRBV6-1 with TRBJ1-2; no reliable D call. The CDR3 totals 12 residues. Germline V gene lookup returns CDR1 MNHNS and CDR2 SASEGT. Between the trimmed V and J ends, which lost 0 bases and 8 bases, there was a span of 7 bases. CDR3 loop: CASSEASGGYTF. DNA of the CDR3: TGTGCCAGCAGTGAAGCAAGTGGGGGCTACACCTTC.

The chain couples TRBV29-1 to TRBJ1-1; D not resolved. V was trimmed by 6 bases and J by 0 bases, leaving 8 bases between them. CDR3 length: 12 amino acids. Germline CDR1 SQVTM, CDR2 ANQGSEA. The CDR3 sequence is CSVRGLNTEAFF. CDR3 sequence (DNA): TGCAGCGTGAGAGGGTTGAACACTGAAGCTTTCTTT.

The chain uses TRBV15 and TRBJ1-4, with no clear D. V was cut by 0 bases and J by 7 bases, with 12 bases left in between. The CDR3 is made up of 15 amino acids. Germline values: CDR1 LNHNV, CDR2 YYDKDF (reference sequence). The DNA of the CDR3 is TGTGCCACCAGCAGAGATCCAGGTGAAGGTGAAAAACTGTTTTTT. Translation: CATSRDPGEGEKLFF.

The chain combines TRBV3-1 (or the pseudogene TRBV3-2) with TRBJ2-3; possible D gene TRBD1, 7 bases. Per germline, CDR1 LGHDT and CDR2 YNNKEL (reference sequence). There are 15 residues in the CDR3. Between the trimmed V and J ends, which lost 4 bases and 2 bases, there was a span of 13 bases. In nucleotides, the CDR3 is TGTGCCAGCAGCCGGAGGGACAGATTCACAGATACGCAGTATTTT. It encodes CASSRRDRFTDTQYF.

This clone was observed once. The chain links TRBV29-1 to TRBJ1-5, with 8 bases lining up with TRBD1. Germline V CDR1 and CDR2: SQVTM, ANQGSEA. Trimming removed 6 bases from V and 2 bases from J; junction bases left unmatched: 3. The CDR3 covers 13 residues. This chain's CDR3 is CSVGQAGNQPQHF. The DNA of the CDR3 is TGCAGCGTGGGACAGGCAGGCAATCAGCCCCAGCATTTT.

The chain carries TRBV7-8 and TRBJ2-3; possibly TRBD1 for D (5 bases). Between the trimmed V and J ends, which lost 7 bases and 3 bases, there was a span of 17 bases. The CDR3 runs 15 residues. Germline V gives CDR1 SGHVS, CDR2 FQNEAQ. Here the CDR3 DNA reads TGTGCCAGCACCCAAGGGGCAGGCCCGACAGATACGCAGTATTTT. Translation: CASTQGAGPTDTQYF.